This T cell receptor (beta chain) was sequenced during a study of T-cell reconstitution after alpha-beta-depleted transplantation in children. Unique molecular identifiers were used in preparing the TCRbeta library. Using its own MiXCR run on the PCR reads, TCRdb lists one record per CDR3 protein. The top ten hold roughly a tenth of the sample, which has 250,000 to 350,000 distinct CDR3 sequences, 9.5% to 10% seen once. This CDR3 is 14 amino acids long. Germline values: CDR1 SQVTM, CDR2 ANQGSEA. J lost 1 base, V lost 5 bases, and 6 bases had no gene match. The chain joins TRBV29-1 to TRBJ2-7, with 9 bases lining up with TRBD1. The sequencing used PBMCs from the stem cell graft donor, collected from the stem cell graft. This clonotype was obtained from a human donor who donated a stem cell graft to a child with SCID. CDR3 protein: CSVSGTGNSYEQYF. The CDR3 DNA reads TGCAGCGTTTCCGGGACAGGGAATTCCTACGAGCAGTACTTC.